These 11 T cell receptor beta chains originate from one sample sequenced in a study of T cell responses to AZD1222 COVID-19 vaccine. Sequenced by immunoSEQ multiplex PCR; TCRdb stores in-frame clones only, minus some. The sample has fewer than 200,000 clones; about 86% are singletons. The sample was peripheral blood, taken 28 days after the second AZD1222 dose. The receptors were gathered from an adult who received the AZD1222 COVID-19 vaccine.

The V gene is TRBV19, the J gene TRBJ2-2, with a tentative D call TRBD1 (6 bases). Between the trimmed V and J ends, which lost 6 bases and 4 bases, there was a span of 12 bases. This CDR3 spans 14 amino acids. Germline V CDR1 and CDR2: LNHDA, SQIVND (reference sequence). The CDR3 nucleotides are TGTGCCAGTAGGAAACAGGGCAGCACCGGGGAGCTGTTTTTT. It yields the protein CASRKQGSTGELFF.

The count of this clone is one. This sequence joins TRBV7-2 and TRBJ1-2; TRBD1 aligns across 8 bases. Germline V lookup: CDR1 SGHTA, CDR2 FQGNSA. CDR3 length: 15 residues. V was pared by 0 bases and J by 6 bases, with 6 bases of the junction left unmatched. CDR3 in amino acids: CASSLAAPGGNGYTF. The CDR3 coding sequence is TGTGCCAGCAGCTTAGCTGCGCCAGGGGGCAATGGCTACACCTTC.

The rearrangement joins TRBV6-6 to TRBJ2-7; 8 bases agree with TRBD1. V lost 4 bases and J lost 4; bases outside the gene matches: 6. Germline V gene lookup returns CDR1 MNHNY and CDR2 SVGAGI (reference sequence). This CDR3 is 14 amino acids long. CDR3 in DNA: TGTGCCAGCAGTTCAGGACAGGGATCATACGAGCAGTACTTC. Encoded protein: CASSSGQGSYEQYF.

The chain is built from TRBV3-1 (or the pseudogene TRBV3-2) and TRBJ2-1, with D perhaps TRBD1 (5 bases). The CDR3 contains 13 residues. CDR1 and CDR2 from the germline V gene are LGHDT and YNNKEL (reference sequence). The germline V and J ends were trimmed by 4 bases and 12 bases, with 16 bases remaining between them. The CDR3, as DNA: TGTGCCAGCAGCCCAGATGTGGTAACAGGGCAGTTCTTC. Translated: CASSPDVVTGQFF.

This chain uses TRBV3-1 (or the pseudogene TRBV3-2) with TRBJ2-7; no clear D gene. CDR1 is LGHDT, CDR2 YNNKEL, per germline (reference sequence). CDR3 length equals 14 residues. V dropped 0 bases and J dropped 6 bases, with 12 bases sitting between them. The CDR3 DNA follows: TGTGCCAGCAGCCAAGACCGGCGCTTCGGCGAGCAGTACTTC. Protein: CASSQDRRFGEQYF.

The chain uses TRBV19 and TRBJ1-1; maybe TRBD1 (5 bases). This CDR3 region has 15 residues. CDR1 and CDR2 (germline): LNHDA, SQIVND (reference sequence). Trimming shortened V by 6 bases and J by 7 bases, and 21 bases separated the two germline ends. The CDR3 coding sequence is TGTGCCAGTAGCGTATTACGGGGGAGGTCCGTTGAAGCTTTCTTT. It codes for CASSVLRGRSVEAFF.

The chain has TRBV5-1 and TRBJ2-7, with D perhaps being TRBD1 or TRBD2 (5 bases each). CDR1 is SGHRS and CDR2 is YFSETQ in the germline V gene. V lost 5 bases, J lost 0 bases, and 12 bases lay in between. There are 14 residues in the CDR3. The CDR3 DNA reads as TGCGCCAGCAGGATTCGGGACGTCTCCTACGAGCAGTACTTC. It yields the protein CASRIRDVSYEQYF.

This clone was seen a single time. The rearrangement links TRBV12-3 or TRBV12-4 to TRBJ2-5; tentatively, D is TRBD1 (7 bases). V was clipped by 6 bases and J by 5 bases, with 13 bases between them. CDR3 length equals 13 residues. DNA of the CDR3: TGTGCCAGCAGGCGGGACAGTTTGGAGACCCAGTACTTC. Translating it yields CASRRDSLETQYF.

The chain joins TRBV11-3 to TRBJ2-2; 10 nucleotides align to TRBD1. Germline V gives CDR1 SGHNT, CDR2 YENEEA. This CDR3 has 17 residues. The trim removed 3 bases at V and 3 bases at J, leaving 7 bases unmatched. DNA for the CDR3: TGTGCCAGCAGCTTCCGGCGGACAGGGGGGGACACCGGGGAGCTGTTTTTT. It yields the protein CASSFRRTGGDTGELFF.

V is TRBV9 and J is TRBJ2-3; D is ambiguous. The germline V and J ends were trimmed by 4 bases and 4 bases, with 22 bases remaining between them. This CDR3 spans 17 amino acids. CDR1 and CDR2 from the germline V gene are SGDLS and YYNGEE. CDR3 region: CASSPSLDPGGADTQYF. In DNA form, the CDR3 reads TGTGCCAGCAGCCCCTCCCTGGATCCAGGTGGGGCAGATACGCAGTATTTT.

The chain combines TRBV11-1 with TRBJ1-5; D uncertain. This CDR3 contains 13 residues. Trimming cost V 1 base and J 4 bases, with 5 bases left between them. CDR1 and CDR2 from the germline V gene are SGHAT and FQDESV (reference sequence). The CDR3 nucleotides read TGTGCCAGCAGCTTAGAGGAGAATCAGCCCCAGCATTTT. Translation gives CASSLEENQPQHF. Combining the CDR3 with reference TRBV11-1 and TRBJ1-5 gives the whole variable domain EAEVAQSPRYKITEKSQAVAFWCDPISGHATLYWYRQILGQGPELLVQFQDESVVDDSQLPKDRFSAERLKGVDSTLKIQPAELGDSAMYLCASSLEENQPQHFGDGTRLSIL.